This T cell receptor (beta chain) emerged from a study of T cell repertoires in cytomegalovirus infection. As regards this clonotype: A read error is possible here, since a much larger clone lies one base away.

TCRdb processed the reads anew with MiXCR; each CDR3 protein has one entry. The data show fewer than 550,000 distinct CDR3 sequences, with about 15% seen just once and roughly a quarter held by the top ten. The germline gives CDR1 SNHLY, CDR2 FYNNEI. This CDR3 has 15 residues. The chain recombines TRBV2 with TRBJ2-3, with D hard to call. Sequencing input: CD8+ T cells from PBMCs. This receptor was obtained from a human donor in good health (CMV status not recorded). Some clones in this sample may be carry-over from other donors' samples. The CDR3 region has the DNA TGTGTCAGCAGTGTAGGTACGGCTAGCACAGATACGCAGTATTTT. It specifies CVSSVGTASTDTQYF.